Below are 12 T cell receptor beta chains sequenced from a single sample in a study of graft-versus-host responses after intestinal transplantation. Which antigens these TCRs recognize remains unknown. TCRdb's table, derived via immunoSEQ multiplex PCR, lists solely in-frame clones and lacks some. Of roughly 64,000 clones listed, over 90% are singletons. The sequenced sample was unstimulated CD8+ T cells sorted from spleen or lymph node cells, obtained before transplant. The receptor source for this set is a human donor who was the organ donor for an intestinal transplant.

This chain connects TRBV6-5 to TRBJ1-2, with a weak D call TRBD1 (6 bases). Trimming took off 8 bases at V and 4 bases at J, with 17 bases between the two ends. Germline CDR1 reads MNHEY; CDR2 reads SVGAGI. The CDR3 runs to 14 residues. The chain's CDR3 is CASLKITGSYGYTF. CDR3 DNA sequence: TGTGCCAGCCTTAAGATCACAGGGAGCTATGGCTACACCTTC.

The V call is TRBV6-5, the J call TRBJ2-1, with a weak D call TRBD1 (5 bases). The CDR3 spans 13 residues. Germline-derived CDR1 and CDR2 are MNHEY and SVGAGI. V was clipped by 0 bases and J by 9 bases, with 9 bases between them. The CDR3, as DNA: TGTGCCAGCAGTTACTCGGTAAGGGGTGAGCAGTTCTTC. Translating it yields CASSYSVRGEQFF.

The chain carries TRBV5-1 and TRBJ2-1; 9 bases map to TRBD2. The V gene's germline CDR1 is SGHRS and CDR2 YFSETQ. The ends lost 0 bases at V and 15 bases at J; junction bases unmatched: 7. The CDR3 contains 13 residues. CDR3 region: CASSLVTSGDMFF. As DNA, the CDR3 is TGCGCCAGCAGCTTGGTGACTAGCGGAGACATGTTCTTC.

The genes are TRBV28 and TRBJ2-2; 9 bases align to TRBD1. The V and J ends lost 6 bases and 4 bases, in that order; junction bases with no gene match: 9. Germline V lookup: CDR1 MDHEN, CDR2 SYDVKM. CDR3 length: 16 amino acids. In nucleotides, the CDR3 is TGTGCCAGCAGACAATCGACAGGGGGAGGCACCGGGGAGCTGTTTTTT. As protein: CASRQSTGGGTGELFF.

CDR3 sequence (DNA): TGTGCCAGCAGTGCCCACTATATTAGCGGGAGCTCCTACAATGAGCAGTTCTTC. Translation: CASSAHYISGSSYNEQFF. The genes are TRBV6-1 and TRBJ2-1; 9 nucleotides align to TRBD2. CDR3 length: 18 amino acids. Looked up from germline, CDR1 is MNHNS and CDR2 is SASEGT. Trimming at V came to 4 bases and at J to 0 bases, leaving 10 bases not matched to a gene.

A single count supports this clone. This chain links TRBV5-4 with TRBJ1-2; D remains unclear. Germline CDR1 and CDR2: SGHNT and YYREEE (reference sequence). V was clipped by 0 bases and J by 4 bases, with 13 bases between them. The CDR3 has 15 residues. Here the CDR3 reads CASSLVRGSRYGYTF. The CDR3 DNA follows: TGTGCCAGCAGCTTGGTTCGGGGAAGTCGCTATGGCTACACCTTC. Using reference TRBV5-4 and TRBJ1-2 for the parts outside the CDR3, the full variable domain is ETGVTQSPTHLIKTRGQQVTLRCSSQSGHNTVSWYQQALGQGPQFIFQYYREEENGRGNFPPRFSGLQFPNYSSELNVNALELDDSALYLCASSLVRGSRYGYTFGSGTRLTVV.

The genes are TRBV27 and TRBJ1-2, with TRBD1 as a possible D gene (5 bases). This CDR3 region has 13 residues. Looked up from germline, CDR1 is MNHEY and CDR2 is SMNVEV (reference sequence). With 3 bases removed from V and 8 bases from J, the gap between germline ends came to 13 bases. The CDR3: CASSFGGTGGYTF. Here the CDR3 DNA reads TGTGCCAGCAGTTTCGGCGGGACGGGAGGCTACACCTTC.

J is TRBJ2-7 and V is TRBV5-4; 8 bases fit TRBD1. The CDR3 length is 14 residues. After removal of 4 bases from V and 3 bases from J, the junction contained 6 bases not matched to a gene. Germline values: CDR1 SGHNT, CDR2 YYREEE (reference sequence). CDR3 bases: TGTGCCAGCAGCCTCCCGGGACAGGTCTACGAGCAGTACTTC. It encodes CASSLPGQVYEQYF.

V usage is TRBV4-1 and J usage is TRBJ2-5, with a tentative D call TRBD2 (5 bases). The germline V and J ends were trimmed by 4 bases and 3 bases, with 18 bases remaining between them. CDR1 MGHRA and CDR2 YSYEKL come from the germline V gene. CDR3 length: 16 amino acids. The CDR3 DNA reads TGCGCCAGCAGCCTCTATTATCGGGGAGAGGAAGAGACCCAGTACTTC. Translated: CASSLYYRGEEETQYF.

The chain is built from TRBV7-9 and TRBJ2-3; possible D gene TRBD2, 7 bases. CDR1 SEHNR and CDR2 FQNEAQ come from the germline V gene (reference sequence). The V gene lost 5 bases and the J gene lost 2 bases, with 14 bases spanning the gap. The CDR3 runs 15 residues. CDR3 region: CASSRGGGDTDTQYF. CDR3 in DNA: TGTGCCAGCAGCCGAGGGGGGGGAGACACAGATACGCAGTATTTT.

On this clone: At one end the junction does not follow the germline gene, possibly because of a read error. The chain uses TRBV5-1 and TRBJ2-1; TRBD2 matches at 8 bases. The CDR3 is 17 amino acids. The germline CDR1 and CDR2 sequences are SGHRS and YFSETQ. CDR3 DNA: TGCGCCAGCAGATTGGGAGCGGGAGCTTCCGTCTACAATGAGCAGTTCTTC. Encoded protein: CASRLGAGASVYNEQFF.

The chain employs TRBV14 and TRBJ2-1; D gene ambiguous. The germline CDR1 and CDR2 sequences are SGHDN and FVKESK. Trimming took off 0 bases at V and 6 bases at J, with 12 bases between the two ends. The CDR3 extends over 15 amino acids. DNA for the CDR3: TGTGCCAGCAGCCAAGATCGTCTGGCTAGCAATGAGCAGTTCTTC. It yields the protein CASSQDRLASNEQFF.